Given below is one T cell receptor (beta chain) in context. This sample's time point: blood 4 weeks post-SBRT, at nephrectomy. The treatment denotes: 15 Gy SBRT to primary tumor, nephrectomy 4 weeks later. Nephrectomy followed 15 Gy stereotactic body radiation by 4 weeks. Radiation-treated patients gave blood at baseline, week 2 and week 4. The tumor was a clear cell renal cell carcinoma. The source of the sample is a study of radiation and T cells in renal cell carcinoma. TCRdb's table, derived via immunoSEQ multiplex PCR, lists solely in-frame clones and lacks some. The repertoire includes around 78,000 clones, approximately 90% of them detected once, and over 5.5% sits in the top ten. The CDR3 extends over 12 amino acids. Per germline, CDR1 SQVTM and CDR2 ANQGSEA. Trimming took 7 bases from V and 4 from J; bases not matched to a gene: 4.

The source material was blood, sampled from a patient whose treatment included radiotherapy and nephrectomy. This receptor was obtained from a woman aged 70 to 79 with renal cell carcinoma. V and J are TRBV29-1 and TRBJ2-3; 8 nucleotides match TRBD1. The CDR3 sequence: CSDSDRADTQYF. As DNA, the CDR3 is TGCAGCGACTCGGACAGGGCAGATACGCAGTATTTT.